What follows are 2 T cell receptor beta chains derived from one specimen sequenced in a study of CD8 T cells in ankylosing spondylitis. Study-wide points: One TCR beta motif, made up of roughly 8 highly homologous variants, appeared characteristic of ankylosing spondylitis blood.

TCRdb processed the 5' RACE reads anew with MiXCR; each CDR3 protein has one entry. The sample has 670,000 or so distinct CDR3 sequences, 15% to 20% seen once; the top ten hold about a fifth. These receptors are not linked to any known antigen. The sample consisted of blood, either unsorted or a sorted T cell fraction (not recorded which). These receptors all stem from a male donor with ankylosing spondylitis.

The chain joins TRBV18 to TRBJ1-5; D not resolved. CDR1 and CDR2 (germline): KGHSH, LQKENI. The V end lost 8 bases, the J end lost 0 bases, and 8 bases lay between the germline ends. The CDR3 has 13 residues. This CDR3 reads CASRPDSNQPQHF. The CDR3 bases are TGTGCCAGCCGTCCGGATAGCAATCAGCCCCAGCATTTT. The full variable domain, in which reference TRBV18 and TRBJ1-5 provide the parts outside the CDR3, is NAGVMQNPRHLVRRRGQEARLRCSPMKGHSHVYWYRQLPEEGLKFMVYLQKENIIDESGMPKERFSAEFPKEGPSILRIQQVVRGDSAAYFCASRPDSNQPQHFGDGTRLSIL.

This clonotype was found a few times. This chain joins TRBV13 and TRBJ2-3; 9 positions match TRBD2. CDR1 is PRHDT, CDR2 FYEKMQ, per germline (reference sequence). There are 16 residues in the CDR3. Trimming took 5 bases from V and 3 from J; bases not matched to a gene: 9. CDR3 in amino acids: CASSPRGGERTDTQYF. The DNA of the CDR3 is TGTGCCAGCAGCCCCCGCGGGGGGGAGAGGACAGATACGCAGTATTTT.